These 4 T cell receptor beta chains came from one sample sequenced in a study of T cells after yellow fever vaccination. TCRdb passed the 5' RACE reads through MiXCR, listing each CDR3 protein once. The sample yields 250,000 or so distinct CDR3 sequences, approximately 3.8% seen once. Source: PBMCs, taken 15 days after the yellow fever booster vaccination. The receptors stem from a young man who received the YFV17D yellow fever vaccine.

The sample holds many counts of this clonotype. The chain is built from TRBV7-3 and TRBJ2-1; 8 bases match TRBD2. V was pared by 5 bases and J by 4 bases, with 10 bases of the junction left unmatched. CDR1 and CDR2 from the germline V gene are SGHTA and FQGTGA. CDR3 length equals 16 residues. This CDR3 is CASSPKAGAGYNEQFF. The CDR3 region has the DNA TGTGCCAGCAGCCCGAAAGCGGGGGCGGGTTACAATGAGCAGTTCTTC.

This clonotype was recorded at least ten times. The V gene is TRBV7-9, the J gene TRBJ2-7; tentative D call: TRBD2 (7 bases). V lost 7 bases, J lost 2 bases, and 12 bases lay in between. Germline values: CDR1 SEHNR, CDR2 FQNEAQ (reference sequence). The CDR3 sequence is 13 residues long. This CDR3 reads CASTKGGAYEQYV. The CDR3 DNA is TGTGCCAGCACCAAAGGGGGGGCCTACGAGCAGTACGTC.

This clonotype was seen at least ten times. The chain combines TRBV7-9 with TRBJ2-3, with D possibly called TRBD1 or TRBD2 (5 bases each). Germline CDR1 reads SEHNR; CDR2 reads FQNEAQ (reference sequence). The germline V and J ends were trimmed by 5 bases and 6 bases, with 21 bases remaining between them. The CDR3 has 16 amino acids. CDR3 sequence reads: CASSPPPGRPRDTQYF. The DNA for the CDR3 is TGTGCCAGCAGCCCCCCCCCGGGACGCCCAAGGGATACGCAGTATTTT.

This clonotype was seen ten or more times. The chain has TRBV7-8 and TRBJ2-5; tentatively, D is TRBD2 (6 bases). Trimming shortened V by 6 bases and J by 8 bases, and 22 bases separated the two germline ends. Germline CDR1 reads SGHVS; CDR2 reads FQNEAQ. The CDR3 runs to 15 residues. DNA for the CDR3: TGTGCCAGCAGGATGGGGAGGATTCCCGGTTTCACCCAGTACTTC. Its translation is CASRMGRIPGFTQYF.